These 25 T cell receptor beta chains were sequenced from one sample in a study of T cell responses to AZD1222 COVID-19 vaccine. Clones were sequenced by immunoSEQ multiplex PCR, and TCRdb holds only the in-frame ones, with some missing. This sample has about 140,000 clones, with roughly 90% found just once. The source was peripheral blood, collected on day 0 of AZD1222 vaccination. The receptors were sampled from an adult in good health.

Here the CDR3 reads CASSPGGRELKNIQYF. DNA of the CDR3: TGTGCCAGCTCACCAGGGGGGCGCGAATTAAAAAACATTCAGTACTTC. The V and J genes are TRBV18 and TRBJ2-4; perhaps D is TRBD1 or TRBD2 (6 bases each). V lost 2 bases, J lost 4 bases, and 15 bases lay in between. The CDR3 has 16 amino acids. Per germline, CDR1 KGHSH and CDR2 LQKENI. Full variable domain (remainder filled in from reference TRBV18 and TRBJ2-4): NAGVMQNPRHLVRRRGQEARLRCSPMKGHSHVYWYRQLPEEGLKFMVYLQKENIIDESGMPKERFSAEFPKEGPSILRIQQVVRGDSAAYFCASSPGGRELKNIQYFGAGTRLSVL.

This chain joins TRBV19 and TRBJ2-5, with 8 bases matching TRBD2. The V segment lost 10 bases and the J segment 5 bases; nucleotides outside the gene matches: 18. CDR3 length equals 16 residues. Germline CDR1 and CDR2: LNHDA and SQIVND (reference sequence). CDR3 sequence reads: CANPWTASGRWETQYF. The CDR3 region has the DNA TGTGCCAACCCCTGGACAGCCAGCGGGAGATGGGAGACCCAGTACTTC.

This chain joins TRBV29-1 and TRBJ2-3; D may be TRBD1 (5 bases). Germline V gives CDR1 SQVTM, CDR2 ANQGSEA. V lost 7 bases and J lost 2, with 13 bases in between. This CDR3 spans 13 amino acids. The CDR3 region is CSAIQGFTDTQYF. The CDR3, as DNA: TGCAGCGCGATCCAGGGATTCACAGATACGCAGTATTTT.

V and J are TRBV18 and TRBJ2-7, with 7 bases matching TRBD1. Germline V lookup: CDR1 KGHSH, CDR2 LQKENI. Trimming removed 3 bases from V and 6 bases from J; junction bases left unmatched: 5. There are 13 residues in the CDR3. The CDR3 coding sequence is TGTGCCAGCTCACCCCAGACAGGGTTCGAGCAGTACTTC. Amino acid sequence: CASSPQTGFEQYF.

The rearrangement uses TRBV7-3 and TRBJ2-3; D assignment may be TRBD1 or TRBD2 (5 bases each). Germline values: CDR1 SGHTA, CDR2 FQGTGA. V lost 5 bases to trimming and J lost 2 bases, with 11 bases between them. This CDR3 has 14 residues. CDR3 sequence reads: CASSRGRYTDTQYF. CDR3 nucleotide sequence: TGTGCCAGCAGCCGGGGCCGGTACACAGATACGCAGTATTTT.

The chain links TRBV7-9 to TRBJ2-7; D ambiguous. The CDR3 extends over 16 amino acids. Per the germline V gene, CDR1 is SEHNR and CDR2 is FQNEAQ (reference sequence). Trimming removed 1 base from V and 2 bases from J, with 15 bases in between. The CDR3 DNA reads as TGTGCCAGCAGCTTAGAAACGACACACCGACCCTACGAGCAGTACTTC. Translating gives CASSLETTHRPYEQYF.

The gene calls are TRBV6-5 and TRBJ2-3; no clear D gene. This CDR3 comprises 15 residues. V gave up 6 bases and J gave up 1 base, with 14 bases separating them. Germline V gene lookup returns CDR1 MNHEY and CDR2 SVGAGI. The CDR3 DNA reads TGTGCCAGCAGAGACCAAGGAAGTGGCACAGATACGCAGTATTTT. Amino acid sequence: CASRDQGSGTDTQYF.

The V and J genes are TRBV12-3 or TRBV12-4 and TRBJ1-2; no firm D call. V was trimmed by 3 bases and J by 2 bases, leaving 4 bases between them. The CDR3 is 12 residues long. CDR3 DNA sequence: TGTGCCAGCAGTTTTCAGAACTATGGCTACACCTTC. The encoded protein is CASSFQNYGYTF.

The genes are TRBV28 and TRBJ1-1; D remains ambiguous. Germline loops: CDR1 MDHEN, CDR2 SYDVKM. The length of the CDR3 is 13 residues. V was cut by 8 bases and J by 2 bases, with 12 bases left in between. The CDR3: CASAVQRNTEAFF. As DNA, the CDR3 is TGTGCCAGCGCGGTCCAGAGAAACACTGAAGCTTTCTTT.

This chain links TRBV9 with TRBJ2-7; D remains ambiguous. CDR1 is SGDLS and CDR2 is YYNGEE in the germline V gene. The CDR3 sequence is 13 residues long. The V and J ends lost 1 base and 4 bases respectively, with 9 bases between them. DNA for the CDR3: TGTGCCAGCAGCGTATCAGGATCTTACGAGCAGTACTTC. It encodes CASSVSGSYEQYF.

As concerns this clone: Compared with germline, one end of the junction differs, possibly owing to a read error. Other DNA sequences from this sample encode an identical CDR3 as well. The chain links TRBV12-3 or TRBV12-4 to TRBJ2-2; the D is unclear. The CDR3 runs 12 residues. CDR3: CASSLNAGELFF. The CDR3 bases are TGTGCCAGCAGTTTGAACGCCGGGGAGCTGTTTTTT.

In this sample, this clone turned up a few times. V is TRBV28 and J is TRBJ1-3; the D is unclear. The V gene lost 5 bases and the J gene lost 4 bases, with 12 bases spanning the gap. The V gene's germline CDR1 is MDHEN and CDR2 SYDVKM. The CDR3 has 14 residues. CDR3 DNA: TGTGCCAGCAGTCTGACCTATCGGGGAAACACCATATATTTT. It translates to CASSLTYRGNTIYF.

The rearrangement joins TRBV10-2 to TRBJ2-5; D uncertain. Trimming pared 3 bases from V and 1 base from J, leaving 15 bases between. Germline values: CDR1 WSHSY, CDR2 SAAADI. This CDR3 region has 16 residues. The CDR3 is CASSDRLDGFQETQYF. Here the CDR3 DNA reads TGCGCCAGCAGTGACCGACTGGACGGATTCCAAGAGACCCAGTACTTC.

The chain recombines TRBV5-1 with TRBJ2-3; 14 bases are shared with TRBD2. The CDR3 runs to 14 residues. Germline lookup yields CDR1 SGHRS and CDR2 YFSETQ. Losses at the gene ends were 3 bases for V and 6 bases for J; bases not matched to a gene: 0. CDR3 coding DNA: TGCGCCAGCAGCTGGACTAGCGGGGGGGATACGCAGTATTTT. Translating it yields CASSWTSGGDTQYF.

The CDR3 loop is CASSLSGSTEAFF. The CDR3 DNA reads as TGTGCCAGCAGTTTATCGGGGAGTACTGAAGCTTTCTTT. This chain links TRBV27 with TRBJ1-1; D not certain. V was cut by 0 bases and J by 5 bases, with 7 bases left in between. The CDR3 is 13 amino acids. Germline loops: CDR1 MNHEY, CDR2 SMNVEV (reference sequence).

This clone was counted a few times. The rearrangement joins TRBV6-1 to TRBJ1-1, with D unresolved. V lost 2 bases and J 3 bases, leaving 13 bases between the germline ends. The CDR3 runs to 15 residues. Per germline, CDR1 MNHNS and CDR2 SASEGT. Here the CDR3 DNA reads TGTGCCAGCAGTGAACGGGGTAGTGGCTACACTGAAGCTTTCTTT. Protein: CASSERGSGYTEAFF.

The CDR3 sequence: CASSLGVTGDEQFF. The DNA for the CDR3 is TGTGCCAGCAGCTTAGGTGTGACAGGGGATGAGCAGTTCTTC. The chain joins TRBV7-3 to TRBJ2-1, with 8 bases matching TRBD1. This CDR3 region has 14 residues. Germline CDR1 is SGHTA and CDR2 is FQGTGA. Trimming removed 2 bases from V and 8 bases from J; junction bases left unmatched: 5.

This clone has only one observation. The chain couples TRBV19 to TRBJ1-2; D is uncertain. The CDR3 length is 14 residues. Per germline, CDR1 LNHDA and CDR2 SQIVND (reference sequence). V lost 3 bases, J lost 4 bases, and 12 bases lay in between. CDR3 in amino acids: CASSIGSVSYGYTF. The CDR3 DNA is TGTGCCAGTAGTATCGGTAGCGTCAGCTATGGCTACACCTTC.

V is TRBV6-6 and J is TRBJ2-7; TRBD1 matches at 9 bases. CDR3 length: 14 residues. Germline V gene sequence: CDR1 MNHNY, CDR2 SVGAGI (reference sequence). The J segment lost 4 bases and the V segment lost 2 bases, leaving 3 bases of the junction unmatched. The CDR3 protein is CASSYRDRDYEQYF. The CDR3 DNA follows: TGTGCCAGCAGTTACCGGGACAGGGATTACGAGCAGTACTTC.

The rearrangement joins TRBV7-2 to TRBJ2-5; 12 bases map to TRBD2. V gave up 0 bases and J gave up 4 bases; unmatched junction bases: 0. Germline CDR1 reads SGHTA; CDR2 reads FQGNSA. The CDR3 is 15 residues long. CDR3 coding DNA: TGTGCCAGCAGCTTAGCGGGACTAGCGGGAGAGACCCAGTACTTC. This codes for CASSLAGLAGETQYF.

This rearrangement joins TRBV24-1 to TRBJ2-3; 7 nucleotides line up with TRBD1. Germline V gene sequence: CDR1 KGHDR, CDR2 SFDVKD. Trimming took 7 bases from V and 1 from J; bases not matched to a gene: 1. The CDR3 runs 13 residues. The CDR3 region is CATSDRGTDTQYF. In DNA form, the CDR3 reads TGTGCCACCAGCGACAGGGGCACAGATACGCAGTATTTT.

The chain links TRBV18 to TRBJ1-3, with 7 bases identical to TRBD1. CDR1 is KGHSH, CDR2 LQKENI, per germline. V shed 6 bases and J 0 bases; nucleotides not matched to a gene: 8. CDR3 length: 16 residues. The CDR3 DNA follows: TGTGCCAGCTCCTCCGGACAGGAGAGCTCTGGAAACACCATATATTTT. It codes for CASSSGQESSGNTIYF.

The CDR3 sequence: CASSFAGTGRPEAFF. The DNA for the CDR3 is TGTGCCAGCAGCTTTGCCGGGACAGGAAGGCCTGAAGCTTTCTTT. The chain links TRBV7-9 to TRBJ1-1; 8 bases fit TRBD1. CDR1 is SEHNR and CDR2 is FQNEAQ in the germline V gene (reference sequence). V was pared by 3 bases and J by 6 bases, with 9 bases of the junction left unmatched. This CDR3 spans 15 amino acids. Complete variable domain (other parts from reference TRBV7-9 and TRBJ1-1): DTGVSQNPRHKITKRGQNVTFRCDPISEHNRLYWYRQTLGQGPEFLTYFQNEAQLEKSRLLSDRFSAERPKGSFSTLEIQRTEQGDSAMYLCASSFAGTGRPEAFFGQGTRLTVV.

J is TRBJ2-5 and V is TRBV3-1 (or the pseudogene TRBV3-2), with TRBD2 identical over 8 bases. The trim removed 4 bases at V and 1 base at J, leaving 5 bases unmatched. This CDR3 is built from 15 residues. Germline lookup yields CDR1 LGHDT and CDR2 YNNKEL (reference sequence). CDR3 sequence (DNA): TGTGCCAGCAGCCCCGAAGCGGGGGCCCAAGAGACCCAGTACTTC. Its protein is CASSPEAGAQETQYF.

V and J are TRBV2 and TRBJ1-1, with a weak D call TRBD1 (6 bases). This CDR3 region has 15 residues. V was cut by 4 bases and J by 4 bases, with 16 bases left in between. Germline V gene sequence: CDR1 SNHLY, CDR2 FYNNEI. The CDR3 DNA is TGTGCCAGCAGTGGGTCCGGGGGCTACAGCACTGAAGCTTTCTTT. Amino acid sequence: CASSGSGGYSTEAFF.